This T cell receptor (beta chain) was identified in a study of cytomegalovirus exposure and HLA in healthy donors. The germline CDR1 and CDR2 sequences are SNHLY and FYNNEI. V lost 6 bases and J lost 4, with 5 bases in between. The CDR3 sequence is 11 residues long. Study outcomes and limitations: TCR beta V- and J-gene trimming was later associated with a missense DCLRE1C variant.

This clone has more than one count but fewer than ten. No antigen is known for it. Primers for the PCR totalled 60 Vbeta and 13 Jbeta. Measured with immunoSEQ multiplex PCR; TCRdb has only the in-frame clones, and not every one. Of roughly 150,000 clones listed, 80% were seen once; the top ten hold approximately 15%. This receptor was obtained from a woman in her 40s in good health and CMV-seronegative. The sample was PBMCs. The chain has TRBV2 and TRBJ2-3; D is ambiguous. Here the CDR3 reads CASSLSDTQYF. DNA of the CDR3: TGTGCCAGCAGCTTGTCAGATACGCAGTATTTT. The variable domain in full, with the rest retrieved from reference TRBV2 and TRBJ2-3, is EPEVTQTPSHQVTQMGQEVILRCVPISNHLYFYWYRQILGQKVEFLVSFYNNEISEKSEIFDDQFSVERPDGSNFTLKIRSTKLEDSAMYFCASSLSDTQYFGPGTRLTVL.